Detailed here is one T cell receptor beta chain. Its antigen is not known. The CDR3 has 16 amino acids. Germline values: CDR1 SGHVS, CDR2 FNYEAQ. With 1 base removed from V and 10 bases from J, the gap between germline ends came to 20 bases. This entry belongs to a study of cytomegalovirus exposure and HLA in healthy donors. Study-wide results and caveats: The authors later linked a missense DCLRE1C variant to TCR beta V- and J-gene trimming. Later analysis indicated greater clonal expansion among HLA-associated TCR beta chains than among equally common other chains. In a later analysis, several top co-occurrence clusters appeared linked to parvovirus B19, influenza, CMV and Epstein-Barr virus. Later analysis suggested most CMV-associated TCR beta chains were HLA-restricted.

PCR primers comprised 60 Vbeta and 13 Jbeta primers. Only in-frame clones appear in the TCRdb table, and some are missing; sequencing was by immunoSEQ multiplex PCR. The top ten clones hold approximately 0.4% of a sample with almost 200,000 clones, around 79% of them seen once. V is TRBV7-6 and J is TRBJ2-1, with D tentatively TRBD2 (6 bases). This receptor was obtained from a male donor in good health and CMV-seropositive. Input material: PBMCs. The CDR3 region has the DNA TGTGCCAGCAGCTTAGGTTATAGGACTAACAGTCTGGAGCAGTTCTTC. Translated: CASSLGYRTNSLEQFF.